What follows is one T cell receptor beta chain and its context. Researchers report isolating at least 6 million PBMCs per sample. The use of a sample-barcoded 5' primer and a J-beta primer mix characterized a second PCR of roughly 6 to 11 cycles. TCRdb fed the 5' RACE reads into MiXCR, producing one record per CDR3 protein. This sample has 450,000 to 600,000 distinct CDR3 sequences, with about 25% found just once. This specimen comes from a study of blood T cells in healthy people across ages. The V gene end was trimmed by 1 base and the J gene end by 0 bases; junction bases not matched to a gene: 8. Germline CDR1 is SGHVS and CDR2 is FNYEAQ. The CDR3 is 19 amino acids. These same records also appear under a second study, on T cells of mothers and their children.

Specimen: blood. The chain recombines TRBV7-6 with TRBJ2-2, with TRBD2 matching 10 bases. The sequence derives from a boy aged 2-9 years in good health. The CDR3 DNA is TGTGCCAGCAGCTTAGGGGCCGAGCGGGGGGGCTCGAACACCGGGGAGCTGTTTTTT. Its translation is CASSLGAERGGSNTGELFF.